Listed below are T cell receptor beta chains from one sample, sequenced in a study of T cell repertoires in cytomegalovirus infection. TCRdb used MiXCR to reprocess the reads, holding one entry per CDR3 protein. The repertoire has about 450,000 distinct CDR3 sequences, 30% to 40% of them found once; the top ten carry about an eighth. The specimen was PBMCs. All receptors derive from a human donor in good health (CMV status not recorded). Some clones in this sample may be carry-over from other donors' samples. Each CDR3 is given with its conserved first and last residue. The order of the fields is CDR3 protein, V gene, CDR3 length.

CASSKSRPGRGELDEKLFF | TRBV7-8 | 19
CSARDPLADSTDTQYF | TRBV20-1 | 16
CASSPRDRFMNTEAFF | TRBV7-9 | 16
CASSQEEGADYGYTF | TRBV4-1 | 15
CASSLDAGSTEAFF | TRBV5-1 | 14
CASSQVFASTDTQYF | TRBV14 | 15
CASSPEPRAYEQYF | TRBV5-4 | 14
CATGEAARGYTF | TRBV6-5 | 12
CASSLGASILTDTQYF | TRBV7-6 | 16
CASGEGGNTEAFF | TRBV18 | 13
CASSTPLTGTGSSYEQYF | TRBV11-2 | 18
CASSTRVQAGVAGQETQYF | TRBV7-8 | 19
CASSETRNTEAFF | TRBV6-1 | 13
CASSFERIGGKTQYF | TRBV7-2 | 15
CASVGILNQPQHF | TRBV6-2/TRBV6-3 | 13
CTANRDRGFKEQFF | TRBV20-1 | 14
CAISRDRDNSPLHF | TRBV10-3 | 14
CASRPGTGSPSPHGLFF | TRBV27 | 17
CASSEPGLAGIRNTGELFF | TRBV12-3/TRBV12-4 | 19
CASSLSGLAGGRTDTQYF | TRBV12-3/TRBV12-4 | 18
CASSYSTGYEQYF | TRBV6-5 | 13
CASSLSPQGLGYGYTF | TRBV5-5 | 16